Presented here are 20 T cell receptor beta chains from one specimen sequenced in a study of T cell repertoires in cytomegalovirus infection. Their antigens are not known. TCRdb itself ran the reads through MiXCR, one entry per CDR3 protein. The sample shows 350,000 to 400,000 distinct CDR3 sequences, just under 35% of them seen only once. The sequences come from cultured PBMCs, collected from culture after CMV antigen stimulation. These receptors came from a human donor in good health (CMV status not recorded). Some clones in this sample may be carry-over from other donors' samples.

There are many counts of this clonotype. This chain joins TRBV12-3 or TRBV12-4 and TRBJ1-6; 7 bases agree with TRBD1. The J segment lost 4 bases and the V segment lost 5 bases, leaving 5 bases of the junction unmatched. The CDR3 consists of 15 residues. CDR3 loop: CASSRETGYNSPLHF. The CDR3 nucleotides are TGTGCCAGCAGTCGAGAGACAGGGTATAATTCACCCCTCCACTTT.

This chain joins TRBV7-2 and TRBJ2-7; 9 bases agree with TRBD1. Germline V gives CDR1 SGHTA, CDR2 FQGNSA. The CDR3 extends over 14 amino acids. With 4 bases clipped from V and 5 bases from J, the junction kept 6 bases outside the gene matches. CDR3 DNA sequence: TGTGCCAGCAGCTCAGGACAGGGGAGCGACGAGCAGTACTTC. Translating gives CASSSGQGSDEQYF.

In this sample, this clonotype turned up a few times. The V gene is TRBV6-1, the J gene TRBJ2-7, with a tentative D call TRBD1 (5 bases). Germline values: CDR1 MNHNS, CDR2 SASEGT. V was clipped by 5 bases and J by 7 bases, with 21 bases between them. The CDR3 length is 15 residues. The CDR3 sequence is CASSRTRLQVREQYV. CDR3 sequence (DNA): TGTGCCAGCAGTAGGACCCGGCTACAGGTCCGGGAGCAGTACGTC.

In its sample, this clonotype was seen many times. J is TRBJ1-4 and V is TRBV6-1; 9 nucleotides align to TRBD1. The CDR3 sequence is 13 residues long. The germline V gene has CDR1 MNHNS and CDR2 SASEGT. J lost 7 bases, V lost 6 bases, and 3 bases had no gene match. The CDR3 DNA is TGTGCCAGCAGCACGGGACAGGGTGAAAAACTGTTTTTT. Its translation: CASSTGQGEKLFF.

This chain connects TRBV2 to TRBJ1-1, with D uncertain. The V gene's germline CDR1 is SNHLY and CDR2 FYNNEI. V was clipped by 6 bases and J by 11 bases, with 13 bases between them. This CDR3 has 11 amino acids. The chain's CDR3 is CASRGTREAFF. CDR3 coding DNA: TGTGCCAGCAGAGGCACCCGAGAGGCTTTCTTT.

The V gene is TRBV6-2 or TRBV6-3, the J gene TRBJ2-3; 7 nucleotides match TRBD2. Germline CDR1 MNHEY, CDR2 SVGEGT. This CDR3 has 14 amino acids. V gave up 8 bases and J gave up 5 bases; unmatched junction bases: 10. CDR3 loop: CASGLAVGGDTQYF. CDR3 sequence (DNA): TGTGCCAGCGGGCTAGCGGTAGGCGGAGATACGCAGTATTTT.

This clonotype was detected many times. J is TRBJ2-5 and V is TRBV7-2; D might be TRBD1 or TRBD2, each matching 7 bases. Germline values: CDR1 SGHTA, CDR2 FQGNSA. Deletions cut 0 bases from V and 4 bases from J, with 15 bases between. CDR3 length: 16 residues. The CDR3 loop reads CASSLAVRGGGETQYF. CDR3 nucleotide sequence: TGTGCCAGCAGCTTAGCCGTCAGGGGGGGGGGAGAGACCCAGTACTTC.

This clonotype was seen more than once but under ten times. The chain carries TRBV6-1 and TRBJ2-3, with D possibly called TRBD1 or TRBD2 (5 bases each). In germline, CDR1 is MNHNS, CDR2 SASEGT. V was clipped by 8 bases and J by 0 bases, with 9 bases between them. The CDR3 contains 13 residues. CDR3 coding DNA: TGTGCCAGCCGGGACCGAAGCACAGATACGCAGTATTTT. This encodes CASRDRSTDTQYF.

This clonotype was picked up many times. The V call is TRBV28, the J call TRBJ2-7, with 12 positions matching TRBD2. V was pared by 4 bases and J by 3 bases, with 4 bases of the junction left unmatched. The CDR3 loop spans 15 amino acids. Germline values: CDR1 MDHEN, CDR2 SYDVKM. The CDR3 DNA reads TGTGCCAGCAGTTCGGGACTAGCGGGTTTCTACGAGCAGTACTTC. This codes for CASSSGLAGFYEQYF.

This clonotype was picked up a small number of times. V is TRBV4-1 and J is TRBJ2-5; D is tentatively TRBD1 or TRBD2 (5 bases each). The germline V and J ends were trimmed by 3 bases and 7 bases, with 24 bases remaining between them. The CDR3 totals 17 residues. Germline CDR1 and CDR2: MGHRA and YSYEKL. The CDR3 spells CASSHPITGTGRGTQYF. The CDR3 DNA reads as TGCGCCAGCAGCCACCCTATTACAGGAACGGGTCGGGGGACCCAGTACTTC.

In its sample, this clonotype was seen a few times. This chain links TRBV6-6 with TRBJ2-5; D is ambiguous. The V gene's germline CDR1 is MNHNY and CDR2 SVGAGI (reference sequence). CDR3 length equals 13 residues. V shed 6 bases and J shed 2 bases, with 10 bases lying between them. CDR3 amino acids: CASRRRVQETQYF. CDR3 DNA: TGTGCCAGCAGGCGACGTGTTCAAGAGACCCAGTACTTC.

The rearrangement joins TRBV7-2 to TRBJ2-6; 8 nucleotides agree with TRBD1. The V segment lost 3 bases and the J segment 2 bases; nucleotides outside the gene matches: 3. Per germline, CDR1 SGHTA and CDR2 FQGNSA. The CDR3 length is 16 residues. The CDR3 region has the DNA TGTGCCAGCAGCTTGGAGGACAGGGCTGGGGCCAACGTCCTGACTTTC. Translating gives CASSLEDRAGANVLTF.

This chain links TRBV12-5 with TRBJ2-3; D call uncertain. CDR1 and CDR2 from the germline V gene are LGHNT and FRNRAP. The ends were cut back, 0 bases at V and 2 bases at J, with 3 bases in the middle. The CDR3 spans 13 residues. In nucleotides, the CDR3 is TGTGCTAGTGGTTTGGTAGTCACAGATACGCAGTATTTT. This codes for CASGLVVTDTQYF. The whole variable domain, filled in from reference TRBV12-5 and TRBJ2-3, reads DARVTQTPRHKVTEMGQEVTMRCQPILGHNTVFWYRQTMMQGLELLAYFRNRAPLDDSGMPKDRFSAEMPDATLATLKIQPSEPRDSAVYFCASGLVVTDTQYFGPGTRLTVL.

In this sample, this clonotype turned up a few times. V and J are TRBV6-5 and TRBJ2-1; the D is unclear. Germline CDR1 MNHEY, CDR2 SVGAGI. CDR3 size: 15 residues. Trimming cost V 0 bases and J 6 bases, with 12 bases left between them. CDR3 region: CASSYSSGSSNEQFF. The CDR3, as DNA: TGTGCCAGCAGTTACTCGAGTGGTAGCAGCAATGAGCAGTTCTTC.

The table lists this clonotype with a few counts. V is TRBV11-2 and J is TRBJ1-6; TRBD1 matches at 7 bases. V gave up 4 bases and J gave up 8 bases; unmatched junction bases: 5. CDR3 length: 14 residues. CDR1 SGHAT and CDR2 FQNNGV come from the germline V gene. In DNA, the CDR3 is TGTGCCAGCAGCTATTGGGACAGAGATTCACCCCTCCACTTT. Amino acid sequence: CASSYWDRDSPLHF.

This chain's CDR3 is CASSQLGGRVPDEQYF. The DNA for the CDR3 is TGTGCCAGCAGCCAACTGGGGGGGCGAGTCCCTGACGAGCAGTACTTC. V gene TRBV6-2 or TRBV6-3 combines with J gene TRBJ2-7; tentatively, D is TRBD2 (7 bases). CDR3 length: 16 amino acids. CDR1 is MNHEY and CDR2 is SVGEGT in the germline V gene. V was shortened by 6 bases and J by 5 bases, with 23 bases between the two germline ends.

This clonotype was seen a few times. The rearrangement uses TRBV27 and TRBJ2-7; TRBD2 matches at 9 bases. Germline assignment: CDR1 MNHEY and CDR2 SMNVEV (reference sequence). The CDR3 covers 14 residues. The J segment lost 2 bases and the V segment lost 5 bases, leaving 4 bases of the junction unmatched. The CDR3 is CASSALAGTYEQYV. CDR3 bases: TGTGCCAGCAGTGCTCTAGCGGGAACCTACGAGCAGTACGTC.

The table lists this clonotype with many counts. J is TRBJ1-2 and V is TRBV12-3 or TRBV12-4, with 8 bases lining up with TRBD1. This CDR3 is 13 amino acids long. Germline trimming cut 5 bases from V and 8 bases from J; bases unmatched to any gene: 7. CDR3: CASSRTGPTGYTF. The DNA of the CDR3 is TGTGCCAGCAGTAGGACAGGGCCCACGGGCTACACCTTC.

This clonotype has more than one count but fewer than ten. The chain couples TRBV6-1 to TRBJ2-1, with D uncertain. Trimming took 7 bases from V and 4 from J, leaving 17 bases between them. Germline assignment: CDR1 MNHNS and CDR2 SASEGT. This CDR3 has 15 amino acids. CDR3 amino acids: CASTPGEGGYNEQFF. As DNA, the CDR3 is TGTGCCAGCACTCCTGGAGAAGGCGGATACAATGAGCAGTTCTTC.

This clonotype was observed a handful of times. The rearrangement uses TRBV7-9 and TRBJ1-2, with 8 bases fitting TRBD1. Germline V CDR1 and CDR2: SEHNR, FQNEAQ (reference sequence). The CDR3 loop spans 15 amino acids. After removal of 5 bases from V and 8 bases from J, the junction contained 13 bases not matched to a gene. DNA of the CDR3: TGTGCCAGCAGCAACCGACAGGGGCAGCGGGGCGGCTACACCTTC. This sequence encodes CASSNRQGQRGGYTF.